What follows are 14 T cell receptor beta chains derived from one specimen sequenced in a study of T cells in Graves' hyperthyroidism and ophthalmopathy. RNA transcripts served as the template for amplifying TCR beta CDR3 regions. The TCR CDR3 first-round RT-PCR relied on the HTBI primer set. Using its own MiXCR run on the multiplex PCR reads, TCRdb lists one record per CDR3 protein. The data contain 700,000 or so distinct CDR3 sequences, about 16% of them singletons. Sequenced: blood. The receptors stem from a man between 18 and 35 years old with Graves' hyperthyroidism.

This clonotype was found a few times. The chain combines TRBV20-1 with TRBJ2-7, with 8 positions matching TRBD2. The CDR3 is 15 amino acids. The junction had 13 bases not matched to a gene; V was cut back by 3 bases and J by 6 bases. The germline CDR1 and CDR2 sequences are DFQATT and SNEGSKA (reference sequence). The CDR3 coding sequence is TGCAGTGCTAGGCCCACAACGGGAGGGCCTGGCGAGCAGTACTTC. Translating it yields CSARPTTGGPGEQYF.

This clonotype was seen at least ten times. This sequence joins TRBV28 and TRBJ2-7; 7 nucleotides agree with TRBD2. Per the germline V gene, CDR1 is MDHEN and CDR2 is SYDVKM. V shed 7 bases and J 9 bases; nucleotides not matched to a gene: 15. CDR3 length equals 14 residues. DNA for the CDR3: TGTGCCAGCAAGGCAGCGGGATCCTACTTCGGGCAGTACTTC. This encodes CASKAAGSYFGQYF.

This clonotype was picked up many times. The chain employs TRBV20-1 and TRBJ2-5; no firm D call. V was trimmed by 3 bases and J by 1 base, leaving 6 bases between them. This CDR3 region has 12 residues. CDR1 and CDR2 (germline): DFQATT, SNEGSKA (reference sequence). CDR3 DNA sequence: TGCAGTGCTAGCCAGTCCCAAGAGACCCAGTACTTC. Translated: CSASQSQETQYF.

Only a few counts were recorded for this clonotype. The chain couples TRBV11-2 to TRBJ2-4, with TRBD2 identical over 11 bases. After removal of 3 bases from V and 14 bases from J, the junction contained 9 bases not matched to a gene. The CDR3 covers 14 residues. CDR1 is SGHAT and CDR2 is FQNNGV in the germline V gene. CDR3 nucleotides: TGTGCCAGCAGCTTTGGTCTAGCGGGAGGTGTGGAGTACTTC. Translation: CASSFGLAGGVEYF.

This clonotype was detected only a few times. V usage is TRBV20-1 and J usage is TRBJ1-1, with a tentative D call TRBD1 (6 bases). The CDR3 is made up of 13 amino acids. Trimming pared 6 bases from V and 0 bases from J, leaving 11 bases between. CDR1 and CDR2 (germline): DFQATT, SNEGSKA (reference sequence). CDR3 residues: CSAHRTVNTEAFF. The CDR3, as DNA: TGCAGTGCACACAGGACAGTGAACACTGAAGCTTTCTTT.

This clonotype was observed at least ten times. The chain uses TRBV30 and TRBJ1-1; TRBD1 matches at 7 bases. V lost 5 bases, J lost 4 bases, and 1 base stayed unmatched. CDR1 and CDR2 from the germline V gene are GTSNPN and SVGIG (reference sequence). The CDR3 spans 11 residues. CDR3 coding DNA: TGTGCCTGGGCAGGGGGCACTGAAGCTTTCTTT. It specifies CAWAGGTEAFF.

This clonotype was found many times. This chain connects TRBV12-3 or TRBV12-4 to TRBJ1-5, with D perhaps matching TRBD1 (6 bases). The V end was cut by 3 bases, the J end by 0 bases, with 15 bases between. The CDR3 is 17 amino acids. CDR3 DNA sequence: TGTGCCAGCAGTTTCGCGGGGGGGCGCGATAGCAATCAGCCCCAGCATTTT. Its protein product is CASSFAGGRDSNQPQHF.

This clonotype was observed a few times. This sequence joins TRBV20-1 and TRBJ2-7; perhaps TRBD1 as D (6 bases). V lost 7 bases to trimming and J lost 2 bases, with 12 bases between them. The CDR3 covers 12 residues. The germline CDR1 and CDR2 sequences are DFQATT and SNEGSKA (reference sequence). The CDR3 loop is CSGQDSAYEQYF. CDR3 bases: TGCAGTGGACAGGACAGTGCCTACGAGCAGTACTTC.

Concerning this clonotype itself: The junction departs from germline at one end; a sequencing error may be responsible. CDR3 DNA: TGCACCAGCAGTGAATACAGGGGCTATGGCTACACCTTC. This codes for CTSSEYRGYGYTF. The chain carries TRBV10-1 and TRBJ1-2, with 7 bases matching TRBD1. The germline CDR1 and CDR2 sequences are WNHNN and SYGVQD (reference sequence). The CDR3 runs to 13 residues.

This clonotype was seen repeatedly, ten times or more. The rearrangement joins TRBV20-1 to TRBJ2-4, with TRBD1 as a possible D gene (6 bases). The CDR3 loop spans 12 amino acids. Per the germline V gene, CDR1 is DFQATT and CDR2 is SNEGSKA (reference sequence). Trimming cost V 7 bases and J 9 bases, with 16 bases left between them. The CDR3, as DNA: TGCAGTGTCAAGCTCAGGGGCAGCATTCAGTACTTC. It translates to CSVKLRGSIQYF.

This clonotype was detected many times. This sequence joins TRBV7-2 and TRBJ2-7; D perhaps matches TRBD1 (5 bases). Per germline, CDR1 SGHTA and CDR2 FQGNSA. The germline V and J ends were trimmed by 5 bases and 0 bases, with 17 bases remaining between them. The CDR3 is made up of 16 amino acids. The CDR3 region is CASSPAGFPGSYEQYF. The CDR3 DNA reads TGTGCCAGCAGCCCCGCAGGGTTCCCTGGCTCCTACGAGCAGTACTTC.

The V gene is TRBV19, the J gene TRBJ1-2; 11 bases are shared with TRBD1. The CDR3 covers 16 residues. Germline CDR1 reads LNHDA; CDR2 reads SQIVND (reference sequence). With V trimmed by 4 bases and J by 0 bases, 4 bases remained unmatched. CDR3 DNA sequence: TGTGCCAGTAGTAAGGACAGGGGGCAAGCTAACTATGGCTACACCTTC. Its protein product is CASSKDRGQANYGYTF.

This chain connects TRBV20-1 to TRBJ2-4; D possibly matches TRBD1 or TRBD2 (5 bases each). The CDR3 spans 14 residues. The V and J ends lost 7 bases and 9 bases respectively, with 22 bases between them. Per germline, CDR1 DFQATT and CDR2 SNEGSKA (reference sequence). CDR3 nucleotide sequence: TGCAGTGGCTCCTCCGTGAGGGGCTGGGGCATTCAGTACTTC. Protein sequence: CSGSSVRGWGIQYF.

Of note for this clonotype: Since a much larger clone is just one base distant, this may be a read error. This is likely a read error, given that the CDR3 carries no conserved phenylalanine or tryptophan at its end. CDR3 residues: CASSSQGAGTEAFS. The DNA for the CDR3 is TGTGCCAGCAGTTCCCAGGGGGCGGGGACTGAAGCTTTCTCT. The genes are TRBV12-3 or TRBV12-4 and TRBJ1-1, with 8 bases that match TRBD1. The CDR3 is made up of 14 amino acids. V was clipped by 4 bases and J by 5 bases; unmatched bases: 6.